This T cell receptor (beta chain) was captured by sequencing in a study of blood T cells in healthy people across ages. The CDR3 runs to 15 residues. Per germline, CDR1 SGHRS and CDR2 YFSETQ. A second PCR, run for about 7 to 11 cycles, used a sample-barcoded 5' primer plus a J-beta primer mix. MiXCR was run by TCRdb on the 5' RACE reads, yielding one entry per CDR3 protein. The sample has just over 800,000 distinct CDR3 sequences; 55% to 65% are singletons. The sequence was obtained from a man aged 25 to 45 in good health. The V gene is TRBV5-1, the J gene TRBJ2-5; D perhaps matches TRBD1 (6 bases). The DNA end lines up better with TRBJ2-7; the J call may be wrong. Input material: blood. Written as DNA, the CDR3 is TGCGCCAGCAGCGGGTCCAGGGGATTGGGCCACGAGCAGTACTTC. It encodes CASSGSRGLGHEQYF.